The 10 T cell receptor beta chains reported below all come from one sample, sequenced in a study of B cell selection in AIRE deficiency. TCRdb's copy holds only in-frame clones and misses some; the assay was immunoSEQ multiplex PCR. The sample lists roughly 26,000 clones, around 93% seen once, with around 1.1% in the top ten. Regulatory T cells were sorted as CD4+CD25hiCD127low/negative. Sequencing was carried out using CD4+CD25+ Tregs sorted from PBMCs. Receptors were obtained from a human donor in good health.

The genes are TRBV4-1 and TRBJ2-5; the match to TRBD2 covers 8 bases. The CDR3 runs 15 residues. V was clipped by 0 bases and J by 5 bases; unmatched bases: 5. Germline V gene data show CDR1 as MGHRA and CDR2 as YSYEKL. CDR3 amino acids: CASSQEGTREETQYF. In DNA, the CDR3 is TGCGCCAGCAGCCAAGAAGGGACTAGAGAGGAGACCCAGTACTTC.

This clone was recorded only once. V gene TRBV6-6 combines with J gene TRBJ1-2, with D perhaps TRBD1 (5 bases). Trimming pared 1 base from V and 4 bases from J, leaving 10 bases between. This CDR3 comprises 14 residues. Per the germline V gene, CDR1 is MNHNY and CDR2 is SVGAGI (reference sequence). CDR3 in DNA: TGTGCCAGCAGTTACTTCCAGGGTGGCTATGGCTACACCTTC. Translation gives CASSYFQGGYGYTF.

The V gene is TRBV19, the J gene TRBJ1-5; 8 bases align to TRBD1. The CDR3 is 13 amino acids. J was trimmed by 7 bases and V by 3 bases; bases with no gene match: 2. The V gene's germline CDR1 is LNHDA and CDR2 SQIVND (reference sequence). CDR3 bases: TGTGCCAGTAGTATGGACAGGGTGCAGCCCCAGCATTTT. Residues: CASSMDRVQPQHF.

This chain uses TRBV6-4 with TRBJ1-1, with TRBD1 matching 7 bases. The CDR3 totals 12 residues. The germline gives CDR1 MRHNA, CDR2 SNTAGT. J was trimmed by 11 bases and V by 4 bases; bases with no gene match: 7. CDR3: CASSGDRVGAFF. Here the CDR3 DNA reads TGTGCCAGCAGTGGCGACAGGGTTGGCGCTTTCTTT.

The chain recombines TRBV27 with TRBJ1-5; D gene ambiguous. CDR1 MNHEY and CDR2 SMNVEV come from the germline V gene (reference sequence). The CDR3 runs 17 residues. V shed 0 bases and J shed 0 bases, with 12 bases lying between them. The CDR3 DNA follows: TGTGCCAGCAGTTTATCGTTCCAGGCACCTAGCAATCAGCCCCAGCATTTT. Its protein is CASSLSFQAPSNQPQHF.

The chain is built from TRBV9 and TRBJ1-6, with D possibly being TRBD1 (5 bases). Germline CDR1 and CDR2: SGDLS and YYNGEE. Between the trimmed V and J ends, which lost 1 base and 6 bases, there was a span of 11 bases. CDR3 size: 15 residues. The CDR3 is CASSVSMGGNSPLHF. CDR3 in DNA: TGTGCCAGCAGCGTATCCATGGGGGGTAATTCACCCCTCCACTTT.

J is TRBJ1-1 and V is TRBV29-1; TRBD1 matches at 11 bases. CDR1 is SQVTM and CDR2 is ANQGSEA in the germline V gene. This CDR3 has 15 amino acids. V lost 6 bases to trimming and J lost 1 base; unmatched junction nucleotides: 7. CDR3 residues: CSVRGTGGWNTEAFF. The DNA for the CDR3 is TGCAGCGTCCGCGGGACAGGGGGTTGGAACACTGAAGCTTTCTTT.

The chain carries TRBV27 and TRBJ2-7; 7 bases match TRBD1. The CDR3 loop spans 18 amino acids. V dropped 4 bases and J dropped 1; count of bases not matched to a gene: 16. The germline V gene has CDR1 MNHEY and CDR2 SMNVEV (reference sequence). CDR3 loop: CASSSNPLSGQASYEQYF. The CDR3 DNA reads as TGTGCCAGCAGTTCGAATCCCCTTAGTGGACAGGCTTCCTACGAGCAGTACTTC.

The chain uses TRBV30 and TRBJ1-3; D not certain. CDR3 length: 15 amino acids. Trimming removed 3 bases at V and 1 base at J, with 13 bases between. From germline, CDR1 is GTSNPN and CDR2 SVGIG (reference sequence). The CDR3 reads CAWSGLTGSGNTIYF. In DNA, the CDR3 is TGTGCCTGGAGCGGACTGACGGGATCTGGAAACACCATATATTTT.

The rearrangement joins TRBV30 to TRBJ1-6; a weak D match, TRBD1 (6 bases). V shed 4 bases and J shed 10 bases, with 20 bases lying between them. Per the germline V gene, CDR1 is GTSNPN and CDR2 is SVGIG (reference sequence). The CDR3 loop spans 15 amino acids. The chain's CDR3 is CAWKAGEQLRSPLHF. CDR3 sequence (DNA): TGTGCCTGGAAGGCAGGGGAGCAACTTAGATCACCCCTCCACTTT.